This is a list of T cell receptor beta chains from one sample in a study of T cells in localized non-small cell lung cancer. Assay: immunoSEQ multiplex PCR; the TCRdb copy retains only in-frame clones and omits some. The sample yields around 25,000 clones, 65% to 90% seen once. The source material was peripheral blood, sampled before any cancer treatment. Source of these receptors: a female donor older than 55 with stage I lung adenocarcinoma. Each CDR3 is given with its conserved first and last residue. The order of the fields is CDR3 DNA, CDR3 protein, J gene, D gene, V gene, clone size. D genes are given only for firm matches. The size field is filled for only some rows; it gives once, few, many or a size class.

cdr3_nt: TGTGCCAGCAGGGCCGGGACAGGGGGCGCTTACTATGGCTACACCTTC
cdr3_aa: CASRAGTGGAYYGYTF
j_call: TRBJ1-2
d_call: TRBD1
v_call: TRBV6-4
clone_size: -

cdr3_nt: TGTGCCAGCAGCTGGTTTGGACAGGGATCCAACGAGCAGTACTTC
cdr3_aa: CASSWFGQGSNEQYF
j_call: TRBJ2-7
d_call: TRBD1
v_call: TRBV5-6
clone_size: once

cdr3_nt: TGCGCCAGCAGTATCAGGGTGGGCACTGAAGCTTTCTTT
cdr3_aa: CASSIRVGTEAFF
j_call: TRBJ1-1
d_call: -
v_call: TRBV10-1
clone_size: -

cdr3_nt: TGTGCCAGCAGTTTTCTGCAGGGGGCTAGGAACACTGAAGCTTTCTTT
cdr3_aa: CASSFLQGARNTEAFF
j_call: TRBJ1-1
d_call: TRBD1
v_call: TRBV27
clone_size: once

cdr3_nt: TGTGCCAGTAGTCAGGGATTTGGCACTGAAGCTTTCTTT
cdr3_aa: CASSQGFGTEAFF
j_call: TRBJ1-1
d_call: -
v_call: TRBV19
clone_size: -

cdr3_nt: TGTGCCAGCAGGGTTAATGGGTGGAAATACACTGAAGCTTTCTTT
cdr3_aa: CASRVNGWKYTEAFF
j_call: TRBJ1-1
d_call: -
v_call: TRBV5-6
clone_size: -

cdr3_nt: TGTGCCAGCAGCTTAGACCGGGGTCAGCCCCAGCATTTT
cdr3_aa: CASSLDRGQPQHF
j_call: TRBJ1-5
d_call: -
v_call: TRBV11-3
clone_size: -

cdr3_nt: TGTGCCACCCAGCGGGGGGAAGAGACCCAGTACTTC
cdr3_aa: CATQRGEETQYF
j_call: TRBJ2-5
d_call: TRBD2
v_call: TRBV15
clone_size: -

cdr3_nt: TGTGCCAGTAGTATAAAGGGGGCCGGGGCCAACGTCCTGACTTTC
cdr3_aa: CASSIKGAGANVLTF
j_call: TRBJ2-6
d_call: TRBD1
v_call: TRBV19
clone_size: -

cdr3_nt: TGTGCCAGCAGCTTAGCGCTCCCGGGGGCTGGCTATGGCTACACCTTC
cdr3_aa: CASSLALPGAGYGYTF
j_call: TRBJ1-2
d_call: -
v_call: TRBV7-2
clone_size: -

cdr3_nt: TGTGCCAGCACCCAGGGACTGGGGAGGACAGATACGCAGTATTTT
cdr3_aa: CASTQGLGRTDTQYF
j_call: TRBJ2-3
d_call: -
v_call: TRBV6-1
clone_size: once

cdr3_nt: TGCGCCAGCAGCCAGACAGGGGACTCCTACAATGAGCAGTTCTTC
cdr3_aa: CASSQTGDSYNEQFF
j_call: TRBJ2-1
d_call: TRBD1
v_call: TRBV4-1
clone_size: -

cdr3_nt: TGTGCCAGCAGTGAAAGCCGGGACTTCTCCTACGAGCAGTACTTC
cdr3_aa: CASSESRDFSYEQYF
j_call: TRBJ2-7
d_call: -
v_call: TRBV2
clone_size: -